One and the same sample provided the 5 T cell receptor beta chains below, sequenced in a study of shared clonotypes between healthy human individuals. Here immunoSEQ multiplex PCR was the method, and the copy in TCRdb shows in-frame clones only, minus some. The sample carries 2 million to 2.5 million clones, 93% recorded once. Sequencing was performed on naive CD4+ T cells from PBMCs. Subset denoted: CD45RA+ positively selected. The receptor source for this set is a man aged 18 to 30 in good health. Some clones in this sample may be carry-over from other donors' samples.

The V and J genes are TRBV4-1 and TRBJ2-3, with D maybe TRBD1 (5 bases). CDR3 length: 18 residues. V shed 0 bases and J shed 0 bases, with 16 bases lying between them. The germline gives CDR1 MGHRA, CDR2 YSYEKL. CDR3 DNA sequence: TGCGCCAGCAGCCAAGATTTAACGTGGGGCGATAGCACAGATACGCAGTATTTT. This gives the protein CASSQDLTWGDSTDTQYF.

The J gene is TRBJ1-1, the V gene TRBV19, with D uncertain. The CDR3 is 11 residues long. V lost 7 bases and J lost 4, with 7 bases in between. Germline V CDR1 and CDR2: LNHDA, SQIVND (reference sequence). The CDR3 bases are TGTGCCAGTACCCTAGGCACTGAAGCTTTCTTT. It encodes CASTLGTEAFF.

The J gene is TRBJ2-7, the V gene TRBV5-6, with D maybe TRBD2 (6 bases). Germline-derived CDR1 and CDR2 are SGHDT and YYEEEE. The V gene lost 4 bases and the J gene lost 1 base, with 9 bases spanning the gap. The CDR3 length is 13 residues. The CDR3 DNA follows: TGTGCCAGCAGCCGTGGACTATCCTACGAGCAGTACTTC. Encoded protein: CASSRGLSYEQYF. Drawing the rest from reference TRBV5-6 and TRBJ2-7, the complete variable domain is DAGVTQSPTHLIKTRGQQVTLRCSPKSGHDTVSWYQQALGQGPQFIFQYYEEEERQRGNFPDRFSGHQFPNYSSELNVNALLLGDSALYLCASSRGLSYEQYFGPGTRLTVT.

Points on this clone: An end of the junction does not agree with germline; a read error may underlie this. This rearrangement joins TRBV5-4 to TRBJ2-7; TRBD2 matches 9 bases. Germline values: CDR1 SGHNT, CDR2 YYREEE (reference sequence). CDR3 length: 16 amino acids. The CDR3 nucleotides are TGTGCCAGCAGTTTGGGGTTAGCGGGAGAAGTTTACGAGCAGTACTTC. Its protein is CASSLGLAGEVYEQYF. Based on the CDR3 plus reference TRBV5-4 and TRBJ2-7, the full variable domain is ETGVTQSPTHLIKTRGQQVTLRCSSQSGHNTVSWYQQALGQGPQFIFQYYREEENGRGNFPPRFSGLQFPNYSSELNVNALELDDSALYLCASSLGLAGEVYEQYFGPGTRLTVT.

The rearrangement links TRBV5-1 to TRBJ1-5; D is perhaps TRBD1 (6 bases). V lost 4 bases and J lost 3, with 8 bases in between. The CDR3 has 13 amino acids. Germline CDR1 is SGHRS and CDR2 is YFSETQ. CDR3 protein: CASSQGNNQPQHF. The CDR3 DNA reads TGCGCCAGCAGCCAGGGGAACAATCAGCCCCAGCATTTT.